Here is one T cell receptor (beta chain) with its context. Its antigen is as yet unknown. These data come from a study of shared clonotypes between healthy human individuals. Findings of the study overall: Larger richness was generally estimated for naive than memory subsets. Clonotype sharing among donors was thought likely to change with sequencing depth.

Measured with immunoSEQ multiplex PCR; TCRdb has only the in-frame clones, and not every one. The data show around 2,000,000 clones, roughly 95% seen once. The CDR3 has 11 amino acids. CDR1 and CDR2 from the germline V gene are GTSNPN and SVGIG (reference sequence). As defined, naive CD8 cells were CD45RO-negative and positively selected for CCR7, with terminally differentiated effector memory CD45RA+ cells excluded. This clonotype was obtained from a man aged 18 to 29 in good health. V and J are TRBV30 and TRBJ1-3; D gene unclear. The sequenced sample consisted of naive CD8+ T cells sorted from blood. In DNA, the CDR3 is TGTGCGGAAGACTCTGGAAACACCATATATTTT. It encodes CAEDSGNTIYF. The complete variable domain, with remaining parts taken from reference TRBV30 and TRBJ1-3, reads SQTIHQWPATLVQPVGSPLSLECTVEGTSNPNLYWYRQAAGRGLQLLFYSVGIGQISSEVPQNLSASRPQDRQFILSSKKLLLSDSGFYLCAEDSGNTIYFGEGSWLTVV.